These 5 T cell receptor beta chains were all obtained from the same sample, sequenced in a study of cytomegalovirus exposure and HLA in healthy donors. With 60 Vbeta and 13 Jbeta primers, the PCR was carried out. Libraries were prepared by immunoSEQ multiplex PCR; TCRdb keeps only in-frame clonotypes and omits some of them. The sample yields around 150,000 clones, approximately 71% seen once. The sequenced material came from PBMCs. The origin of the receptors is a male donor in good health and CMV-seronegative.

V and J are TRBV5-5 and TRBJ2-1, with no clear D. This CDR3 comprises 16 residues. Germline loops: CDR1 SGHKS, CDR2 YYEKEE (reference sequence). V lost 0 bases and J lost 0, with 10 bases in between. The DNA of the CDR3 is TGTGCCAGCAGCTTGGTGTACCGCAGCTCCTACAATGAGCAGTTCTTC. It is translated as CASSLVYRSSYNEQFF.

The J gene is TRBJ1-2, the V gene TRBV6-5; D gene uncertain. Germline-derived CDR1 and CDR2 are MNHEY and SVGAGI. Trimming cost V 6 bases and J 2 bases, with 10 bases left between them. The CDR3 contains 13 residues. The CDR3 here is CASRITKNYGYTF. The CDR3 bases are TGTGCCAGCAGAATCACTAAGAACTATGGCTACACCTTC.

V usage is TRBV4-1 and J usage is TRBJ2-3; TRBD2 is a possible D gene (6 bases). The ends were cut back, 4 bases at V and 0 bases at J, with 8 bases in the middle. Germline V gene lookup returns CDR1 MGHRA and CDR2 YSYEKL. This CDR3 is 14 amino acids long. As DNA, the CDR3 is TGCGCCAGCAGCCTGGGACTTAGCACAGATACGCAGTATTTT. It codes for CASSLGLSTDTQYF.

This chain links TRBV12-5 with TRBJ2-2; tentative D call: TRBD2 (5 bases). Per the germline V gene, CDR1 is LGHNT and CDR2 is FRNRAP. The CDR3 sequence is 16 residues long. Trimming removed 6 bases at V and 5 bases at J, with 19 bases between. The CDR3 loop reads CASGSPGLALTGELFF. For the CDR3, the DNA is TGTGCTAGTGGCTCCCCCGGGCTAGCACTTACCGGGGAGCTGTTTTTT.

The chain links TRBV6-1 to TRBJ1-5, with a possible D match to TRBD1 (5 bases). Deletions cut 7 bases from V and 6 bases from J, with 19 bases between. CDR3 length equals 15 residues. The germline CDR1 and CDR2 sequences are MNHNS and SASEGT. CDR3 in amino acids: CASIFGGGRRQPQHF. DNA for the CDR3: TGTGCCAGCATCTTCGGCGGGGGTCGGCGTCAGCCCCAGCATTTT.